A selection of T cell receptor beta chains follows, all from one sample in a study of identical twins. MiXCR, run by TCRdb on the 5' RACE reads, gives a single entry per CDR3 protein. The sample carries approximately 300,000 distinct CDR3 sequences, 7.5% to 9.5% recorded once. These same data were also listed under a study on yellow fever vaccine responses in identical twins.

The source material was CD8+ T cells sorted from blood. The receptors here all came from a woman under 30 in good health. Both conserved end residues are part of each CDR3. Each record gives: J gene, V gene, CDR3 protein.

>TRBJ2-7|TRBV12-3/TRBV12-4
CASREQGYEQYF
>TRBJ2-3|TRBV29-1
CSVDPGTGTNTQYF
>TRBJ1-1|TRBV11-3
CASSPRQGFKAFF
>TRBJ2-7|TRBV6-5
CASSYRQGLREQYF
>TRBJ2-1|TRBV25-1
CASSDWSSYNEQFF
>TRBJ2-5|TRBV6-5
CASSPLEEYQETQYF
>TRBJ2-5|TRBV10-3
CAVMGLAGGNPLF
>TRBJ2-2|TRBV6-6
CASSYSAGELFF
>TRBJ2-5|TRBV12-3/TRBV12-4
CASRTTDFPSSGHSLETQYF
>TRBJ2-1|TRBV29-1
CSVPGGGGHSYNEQFF
>TRBJ2-2|TRBV4-2
CASRTEQLTNTGELFF
>TRBJ2-7|TRBV12-3/TRBV12-4
CASSPLMTDFPYEQYF
>TRBJ2-7|TRBV20-1
CSARGRDSPYEQYF
>TRBJ2-1|TRBV4-3
CASSQVRQGAYNEQFF
>TRBJ2-5|TRBV6-1
CASIGGSMETQYF
>TRBJ1-1|TRBV5-1
CASSLSPGVGTEAFF
>TRBJ2-4|TRBV2
CASREEGAKNIQYF
>TRBJ2-3|TRBV27
CASSLGGRAEDTQYF
>TRBJ2-3|TRBV4-2
CASSPPGLAPSTDTQYF
>TRBJ1-2|TRBV2
CASRENTYGTF
>TRBJ2-6|TRBV12-3/TRBV12-4
CASSLAQGTGEFSGANVLTF
>TRBJ2-7|TRBV18
CASSPRAGETLYEQYF
>TRBJ2-1|TRBV7-8
CASSLEGAGDAYNEQFF
>TRBJ2-3|TRBV28
CASSTGASPTDTQYF
>TRBJ2-1|TRBV10-3
CAINNRDSPYNEQFF
>TRBJ2-7|TRBV4-2
CASSQVLRRAGVREQYF
>TRBJ2-1|TRBV5-6
CASSLSGSDEQFF
>TRBJ2-7|TRBV5-1
CASRTSTAGVVSYEQYF
>TRBJ2-7|TRBV27
CASSSLLSYEQYF